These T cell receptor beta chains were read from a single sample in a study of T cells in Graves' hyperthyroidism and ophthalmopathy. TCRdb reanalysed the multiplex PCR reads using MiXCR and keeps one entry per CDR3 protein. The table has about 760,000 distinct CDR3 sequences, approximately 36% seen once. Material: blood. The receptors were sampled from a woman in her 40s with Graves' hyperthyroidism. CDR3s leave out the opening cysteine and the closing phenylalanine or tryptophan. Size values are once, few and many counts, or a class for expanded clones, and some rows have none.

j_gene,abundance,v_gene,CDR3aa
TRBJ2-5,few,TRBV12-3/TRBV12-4,ASSPRQIETQY
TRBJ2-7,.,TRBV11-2,ASSPTGGIPEQY
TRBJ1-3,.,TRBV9,ASSPGHTTSSGNTIY
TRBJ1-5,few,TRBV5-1,ASSLWGNSNQPQH
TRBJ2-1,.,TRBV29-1,SVEGQGEGEQF
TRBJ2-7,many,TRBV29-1,SVDPTGEGFEQY
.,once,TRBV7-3,ASSPGTSGGNNEQF
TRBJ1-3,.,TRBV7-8,ASSLGGARGNTIY
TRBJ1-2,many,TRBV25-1,ASSTGASGYT
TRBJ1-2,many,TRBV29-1,SVVNGASIYGYT
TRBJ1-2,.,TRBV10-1,ASSESDGNYGYT
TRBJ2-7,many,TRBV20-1,SARSWGDSYEQY
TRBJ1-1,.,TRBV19,ASSITARGGWDTEAF
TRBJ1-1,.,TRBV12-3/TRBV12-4,ASRFRVPEAF
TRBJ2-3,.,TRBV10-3,AISELESTDTQY
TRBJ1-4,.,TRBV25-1,ASTEGAEEKLF
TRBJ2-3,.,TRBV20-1,SARDLLSGATDTQY
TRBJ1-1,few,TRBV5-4,ASSLGGPGTVNTEAF
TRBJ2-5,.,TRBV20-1,SGGGTETQY
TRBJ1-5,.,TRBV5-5,ASSWTGEGVNQPQH
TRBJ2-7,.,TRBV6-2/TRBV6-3,ASRRGTGMVYEQY
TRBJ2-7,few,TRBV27,ASSLYQGSYEQY
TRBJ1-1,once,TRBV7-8,ASSPIAGHSLEAF
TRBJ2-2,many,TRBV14,ASSQAKANTGELF
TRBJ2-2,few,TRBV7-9,ASSSTYENTGELF
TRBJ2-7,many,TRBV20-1,SARSWPEEGQY
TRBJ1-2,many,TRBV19,ASSPGGGGYT
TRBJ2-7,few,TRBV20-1,SASGGGGGSYEQY
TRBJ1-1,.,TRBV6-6,ASWTGPSGREAF
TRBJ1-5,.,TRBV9,ASSVGAGSDGNQPQH
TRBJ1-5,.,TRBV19,ASSIGLRQSSNQPQH
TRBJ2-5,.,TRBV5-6,ASSLRTALRTQY
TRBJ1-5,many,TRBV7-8,ASSLRGTGQPQH
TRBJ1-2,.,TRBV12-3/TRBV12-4,ASSIWGRLNYGYT
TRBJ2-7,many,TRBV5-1,ASSLLSDRQY
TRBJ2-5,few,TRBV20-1,SARPGAGGQTQY
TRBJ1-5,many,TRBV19,ASSIKGSGDQPQH
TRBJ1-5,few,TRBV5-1,ASSLWSMVQPQH
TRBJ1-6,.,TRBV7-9,ASSLYPMGGGSPLH
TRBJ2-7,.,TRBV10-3,AIFGRGGEYYEQY
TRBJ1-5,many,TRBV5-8,ASSPRAPGDDQPQH
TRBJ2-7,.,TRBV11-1,ASIPGGLAEQY